This passage covers 23 T cell receptor beta chains from one sample sequenced in a study of T cell changes during pregnancy in multiple sclerosis. Only in-frame clones appear in the TCRdb table, and some are missing; sequencing was by immunoSEQ multiplex PCR. Altogether 25,000 to 40,000 clones are present, approximately 90% being singletons, with the ten largest covering over 8.5%. This specimen consisted of CD8+ T cells from peripheral blood mononuclear cells, obtained in the third trimester of pregnancy. These receptors originate from a female donor with multiple sclerosis, enrolled in a pregnancy study.

The chain combines TRBV9 with TRBJ2-5, with 11 bases lining up with TRBD1. The CDR3 is made up of 15 amino acids. The germline V gene has CDR1 SGDLS and CDR2 YYNGEE. V trimming: 4 bases; J trimming: 1 base; junction bases outside the gene matches: 3. DNA for the CDR3: TGTGCCAGCAGCCCGGACAGGGGGCTCCAAGAGACCCAGTACTTC. Its protein product is CASSPDRGLQETQYF.

The J gene is TRBJ1-1, the V gene TRBV7-2, with 8 nucleotides matching TRBD1. In germline, CDR1 is SGHTA, CDR2 FQGNSA. Losses at the gene ends were 7 bases for V and 0 bases for J; bases not matched to a gene: 10. This CDR3 contains 16 residues. CDR3 DNA sequence: TGTGCCAGCATCTCGCTGACAGGGGCAATGAACACTGAAGCTTTCTTT. Its translation is CASISLTGAMNTEAFF.

J is TRBJ1-3 and V is TRBV7-9; 8 nucleotides agree with TRBD1. The J segment lost 0 bases and the V segment lost 5 bases, leaving 6 bases of the junction unmatched. There are 16 residues in the CDR3. From germline, CDR1 is SEHNR and CDR2 FQNEAQ (reference sequence). The CDR3 sequence: CASSAVTGGSGNTIYF. The CDR3 DNA follows: TGTGCCAGCAGCGCTGTTACAGGGGGCTCTGGAAACACCATATATTTT.

The J gene is TRBJ1-4, the V gene TRBV7-3, with D unclear. The CDR3 consists of 14 residues. With 1 base removed from V and 4 bases from J, the gap between germline ends came to 7 bases. Germline CDR1 reads SGHTA; CDR2 reads FQGTGA. DNA of the CDR3: TGTGCCAGCAGCTTAAGGTCAGGTAATGAAAAACTGTTTTTT. It codes for CASSLRSGNEKLFF.

The CDR3 DNA reads TGTGCCAGCAGCTTAGAAGCGGCGGATGAGCAGTTCTTC. Translated: CASSLEAADEQFF. The chain is built from TRBV7-2 and TRBJ2-1; weak D call: TRBD2 (5 bases). Per the germline V gene, CDR1 is SGHTA and CDR2 is FQGNSA. The CDR3 contains 13 residues. V lost 1 base, J lost 8 bases, and 9 bases lay in between.

The chain joins TRBV19 to TRBJ1-1; possible D gene TRBD1, 5 bases. The CDR3 runs to 16 residues. Trimming left V 3 bases short and J 1 base short, with 15 bases between. The germline V gene encodes CDR1 LNHDA and CDR2 SQIVND (reference sequence). CDR3 sequence (DNA): TGTGCCAGTAGTATCCTATCTTTGGGGGGGAACACTGAAGCTTTCTTT. It encodes CASSILSLGGNTEAFF. Together with reference TRBV19 and TRBJ1-1, the CDR3 gives the full variable domain: DGGITQSPKYLFRKEGQNVTLSCEQNLNHDAMYWYRQDPGQGLRLIYYSQIVNDFQKGDIAEGYSVSREKKESFPLTVTSAQKNPTAFYLCASSILSLGGNTEAFFGQGTRLTVV.

This chain connects TRBV7-2 to TRBJ2-7, with 11 positions matching TRBD2. The CDR3 has 16 amino acids. J was trimmed by 4 bases and V by 4 bases; bases with no gene match: 9. Per germline, CDR1 SGHTA and CDR2 FQGNSA. Here the CDR3 reads CASSSRTSGFGYEQYF. The CDR3 DNA reads TGTGCCAGCAGCTCGCGGACTAGCGGGTTCGGATACGAGCAGTACTTC.

This chain links TRBV5-6 with TRBJ2-7; TRBD2 matches 7 bases. The CDR3 length is 12 residues. V lost 3 bases to trimming and J lost 7 bases; unmatched junction nucleotides: 4. Per the germline V gene, CDR1 is SGHDT and CDR2 is YYEEEE. CDR3 protein: CASSYTSEEQYF. The CDR3 coding sequence is TGTGCCAGCAGCTACACTAGCGAGGAGCAGTACTTC.

The V call is TRBV6-6, the J call TRBJ1-1; 7 bases match TRBD1. The CDR3 has 13 residues. Per germline, CDR1 MNHNY and CDR2 SVGAGI (reference sequence). The V and J ends lost 6 bases and 2 bases, in that order; junction bases with no gene match: 3. The CDR3 DNA reads as TGTGCCAGCAGCTGGACAGGAAACACTGAAGCTTTCTTT. Protein: CASSWTGNTEAFF.

The J gene is TRBJ2-1, the V gene TRBV2; possibly TRBD1 for D (6 bases). The CDR3 covers 16 residues. Germline V gene data show CDR1 as SNHLY and CDR2 as FYNNEI. Trimming removed 1 base at V and 4 bases at J, with 14 bases between. Here the CDR3 reads CASSEVSGERYNEQFF. The CDR3 DNA is TGTGCCAGCAGTGAAGTCTCAGGGGAGCGGTACAATGAGCAGTTCTTC. The whole variable domain, filled in from reference TRBV2 and TRBJ2-1, reads EPEVTQTPSHQVTQMGQEVILRCVPISNHLYFYWYRQILGQKVEFLVSFYNNEISEKSEIFDDQFSVERPDGSNFTLKIRSTKLEDSAMYFCASSEVSGERYNEQFFGPGTRLTVL.

The chain has TRBV6-1 and TRBJ1-1, with D possibly TRBD1 on 6 matching bases. There are 17 residues in the CDR3. Germline V gene data show CDR1 as MNHNS and CDR2 as SASEGT. Trimming shortened V by 1 base and J by 3 bases, and 18 bases separated the two germline ends. The DNA for the CDR3 is TGTGCCAGCAGTGAAGACGGTTGGACAGCAAGAGACACTGAAGCTTTCTTT. Translating gives CASSEDGWTARDTEAFF.

This sequence joins TRBV6-1 and TRBJ1-6; 8 nucleotides agree with TRBD1. CDR1 and CDR2 (germline): MNHNS, SASEGT. The CDR3 runs 15 residues. Unmatched junction bases numbered 6, after V lost 5 bases and J lost 6 bases. The CDR3 loop is CASSPGGAGNSPLHF. CDR3 coding DNA: TGTGCCAGCAGTCCAGGGGGCGCGGGTAATTCACCCCTCCACTTT.

About this clone itself: This probably arose from a read error, given a far larger clone one base away. Other DNA sequences in this specimen translate into the identical CDR3. CDR3 sequence reads: CASSWGQSYEQYF. CDR3 in DNA: TGTGCCAGCAGTTGGGGACAGTCCTACGAGCAGTACTTC. The V gene is TRBV5-6, the J gene TRBJ2-7, with 7 nucleotides matching TRBD1. This CDR3 is built from 13 residues. V trimming: 5 bases; J trimming: 1 base; junction bases outside the gene matches: 3. CDR1 is SGHDT, CDR2 YYEEEE, per germline.

The genes are TRBV19 and TRBJ1-1; D remains unclear. There are 13 residues in the CDR3. Trimming pared 6 bases from V and 1 base from J, leaving 9 bases between. Germline V lookup: CDR1 LNHDA, CDR2 SQIVND (reference sequence). CDR3 DNA: TGTGCCAGTAGGGAGGATACGAACACTGAAGCTTTCTTT. Encoded protein: CASREDTNTEAFF.

The chain is built from TRBV27 and TRBJ2-7, with a tentative D call TRBD2 (7 bases). Germline V gene lookup returns CDR1 MNHEY and CDR2 SMNVEV (reference sequence). This CDR3 region has 15 residues. The ends were cut back, 3 bases at V and 2 bases at J, with 14 bases in the middle. In DNA form, the CDR3 reads TGTGCCAGCAGTTTTTGGGGAGGGGGTGCCTACGAGCAGTACTTC. Its protein is CASSFWGGGAYEQYF.

The V call is TRBV7-9, the J call TRBJ2-7; 10 nucleotides line up with TRBD1. The V and J ends lost 4 bases and 6 bases, in that order; junction bases with no gene match: 3. From germline, CDR1 is SEHNR and CDR2 FQNEAQ (reference sequence). The CDR3 is 13 residues long. The CDR3 DNA reads as TGTGCCAGCAGCTGGGGGACAGGGGTCGAGCAGTACTTC. Translating gives CASSWGTGVEQYF.

CDR3: CAISEDRGDEQFF. CDR3 nucleotides: TGTGCCATCAGTGAGGACAGGGGGGATGAGCAGTTCTTC. V is TRBV10-3 and J is TRBJ2-1; 9 bases align to TRBD1. Germline assignment: CDR1 ENHRY and CDR2 SYGVKD. With V trimmed by 2 bases and J by 8 bases, 1 base remained unmatched. This CDR3 region has 13 residues.

Only a few counts were recorded for this clone. This chain joins TRBV19 and TRBJ2-7, with a weak D call TRBD2 (6 bases). The V end was cut by 5 bases, the J end by 7 bases, with 12 bases between. Looked up from germline, CDR1 is LNHDA and CDR2 is SQIVND (reference sequence). CDR3 length equals 12 residues. The CDR3 region is CASSSAAGEQYF. DNA for the CDR3: TGTGCCAGTAGTTCGGCGGCGGGGGAGCAGTACTTC.

The chain combines TRBV13 with TRBJ2-5, with 11 bases identical to TRBD2. Per the germline V gene, CDR1 is PRHDT and CDR2 is FYEKMQ (reference sequence). This CDR3 comprises 15 residues. V lost 7 bases to trimming and J lost 6 bases; unmatched junction nucleotides: 10. The CDR3 region has the DNA TGTGCCAGCACCATAGCGGGGGGGCTGGGCAAGACCCAGTACTTC. It yields the protein CASTIAGGLGKTQYF. Complete variable domain (other parts from reference TRBV13 and TRBJ2-5): AAGVIQSPRHLIKEKRETATLKCYPIPRHDTVYWYQQGPGQDPQFLISFYEKMQSDKGSIPDRFSAQQFSDYHSELNMSSLELGDSALYFCASTIAGGLGKTQYFGPGTRLLVL.

This chain joins TRBV19 and TRBJ2-7, with D perhaps TRBD1 (6 bases). This CDR3 is 16 amino acids long. CDR1 is LNHDA and CDR2 is SQIVND in the germline V gene (reference sequence). The V and J ends lost 4 bases and 3 bases respectively, with 19 bases between them. The CDR3 DNA is TGTGCCAGTAGTACCAAAAGGACAGTCCTCGACTACGAGCAGTACTTC. Translation: CASSTKRTVLDYEQYF.

The V gene is TRBV5-4, the J gene TRBJ1-2, with D hard to call. The CDR3 length is 13 residues. Germline CDR1 and CDR2: SGHNT and YYREEE (reference sequence). The V end lost 0 bases, the J end lost 4 bases, and 7 bases lay between the germline ends. The CDR3 is CASSLEVRYGYTF. The CDR3 nucleotides read TGTGCCAGCAGCTTGGAAGTGCGCTATGGCTACACCTTC.

A word on this clone: The junction shows a germline mismatch at one end, possibly a read error. Other DNA sequences in the sample encode the same CDR3. The chain links TRBV5-1 to TRBJ2-7, with 9 bases fitting TRBD1. The germline V gene has CDR1 SGHRS and CDR2 YFSETQ. The CDR3 extends over 13 amino acids. The CDR3, as DNA: TGCGCTAGCAGCTGGGGACAGGGTTACGAGCAGTACTTC. It translates to CASSWGQGYEQYF.

The chain links TRBV7-9 to TRBJ2-1; D is ambiguous. The germline CDR1 and CDR2 sequences are SEHNR and FQNEAQ (reference sequence). The CDR3 covers 12 residues. V was shortened by 5 bases and J by 3 bases, with 5 bases between the two germline ends. The CDR3 bases are TGTGCCAGCAGCCGTGTCTACAATGAGCAGTTCTTC. Protein: CASSRVYNEQFF.